The rows below give T cell receptor beta chains drawn from one sample of a study of T-cell reconstitution after alpha-beta-depleted transplantation in children. TCRdb redid the calling of the PCR reads with MiXCR, one entry per CDR3 protein. This sample has 450,000 to 600,000 distinct CDR3 sequences, with 32% found just once. Sequences were derived from PBMCs from the stem cell graft donor, sampled from the stem cell graft. These receptors came from a human donor who donated a stem cell graft to a child with aplastic anemia. The CDR3 runs from the conserved cysteine through the conserved F or W. The D gene is left open where the match is weak. Expanded clones get a size class; other rows say once, few or many, or leave the size out.

CDR3 DNA: TGTGCCAGCAGTTACGGTCTAGCGGGTGACTACGAGCAGTACTTC; CDR3 protein: CASSYGLAGDYEQYF; V gene: TRBV6-5; D gene: TRBD2; J gene: TRBJ2-7; clone size: -
CDR3 DNA: TGCGCCAGCAGCCAAGATGGCCAGGGAATTGGAAACACCATATATTTT; CDR3 protein: CASSQDGQGIGNTIYF; V gene: TRBV4-3; D gene: -; J gene: TRBJ1-3; clone size: -
CDR3 DNA: TGTGCCAGCTCACTTCTAGTTTGGACAGGGGGGGATCAGCCCCAGCATTTT; CDR3 protein: CASSLLVWTGGDQPQHF; V gene: TRBV18; D gene: TRBD1; J gene: TRBJ1-5; clone size: -
CDR3 DNA: TGTGCCATTCGCTCCGGGACAGGCTCCTACAATGAGCAGTTCTTC; CDR3 protein: CAIRSGTGSYNEQFF; V gene: TRBV10-3; D gene: TRBD1; J gene: TRBJ2-1; clone size: many
CDR3 DNA: TGTGCCAGCAGCCCGTGGACTAGCGGGAGTTTAACAGATACGCAGTATTTT; CDR3 protein: CASSPWTSGSLTDTQYF; V gene: TRBV12-1; D gene: -; J gene: TRBJ2-3; clone size: -
CDR3 DNA: TGTGCCAGCTCGCCCGTACGGAGCCACAATGAGCAGTTCTTC; CDR3 protein: CASSPVRSHNEQFF; V gene: TRBV18; D gene: -; J gene: TRBJ2-1; clone size: -
CDR3 DNA: TGCAGTGCTAGAGGAACAGGGAAGAACACTGAAGCTTTCTTT; CDR3 protein: CSARGTGKNTEAFF; V gene: TRBV20-1; D gene: -; J gene: TRBJ1-1; clone size: -
CDR3 DNA: TGTGCCAGCAGTTTGGTTGGAAGCAACAATGAGCAGTTCTTC; CDR3 protein: CASSLVGSNNEQFF; V gene: TRBV12-3/TRBV12-4; D gene: -; J gene: TRBJ2-1; clone size: few
CDR3 DNA: TGTGCCAGCAGTGACGAGAAGGACAGGGATTGGACCCAGTACTTC; CDR3 protein: CASSDEKDRDWTQYF; V gene: TRBV12-3/TRBV12-4; D gene: TRBD1; J gene: TRBJ2-5; clone size: few
CDR3 DNA: TGTGCCAGCAGCTTGGGGGGGCGCGGGGCCAACGTCCTGACTTTC; CDR3 protein: CASSLGGRGANVLTF; V gene: TRBV12-3/TRBV12-4; D gene: -; J gene: TRBJ2-6; clone size: -
CDR3 DNA: TGTGCCAGCAGCCAAGACGCACAAGGAGGGCCCCAGCATTTT; CDR3 protein: CASSQDAQGGPQHF; V gene: TRBV4-2; D gene: -; J gene: TRBJ1-5; clone size: -
CDR3 DNA: TGCAGTGCCCGGACAGGCGGATATAATTCACCCCTCCACTTT; CDR3 protein: CSARTGGYNSPLHF; V gene: TRBV20-1; D gene: TRBD1; J gene: TRBJ1-6; clone size: -
CDR3 DNA: TGTGCCATCAGTGAGTCGGCAGGGATGAACACTGAAGCTTTCTTT; CDR3 protein: CAISESAGMNTEAFF; V gene: TRBV10-3; D gene: -; J gene: TRBJ1-1; clone size: -
CDR3 DNA: TGTGCCAGCAATGCAGGCCGTTCCTCTGGAAACACCATATATTTT; CDR3 protein: CASNAGRSSGNTIYF; V gene: TRBV25-1; D gene: -; J gene: TRBJ1-3; clone size: -
CDR3 DNA: TGTGCCAGTATGGGGACGGCCAATTCACCCCTCCACTTT; CDR3 protein: CASMGTANSPLHF; V gene: TRBV19; D gene: -; J gene: TRBJ1-6; clone size: -
CDR3 DNA: TGCGCCAGCAGCTTGGAGTTGGGAGAACTGTTTTTT; CDR3 protein: CASSLELGELFF; V gene: TRBV5-1; D gene: -; J gene: TRBJ2-2; clone size: few
CDR3 DNA: TGTGCCAGCAGCTTGGTCAGGGTTGGTGAAAAACTGTTTTTT; CDR3 protein: CASSLVRVGEKLFF; V gene: TRBV5-6; D gene: -; J gene: TRBJ1-4; clone size: few
CDR3 DNA: TGCAGTGCGGGGCAGGCAGGGGTAAATGAGCAGTTCTTC; CDR3 protein: CSAGQAGVNEQFF; V gene: TRBV20-1; D gene: -; J gene: TRBJ2-1; clone size: -
CDR3 DNA: TGTGCCAGCAGCTTATCCAGGACATTCACTAATGAAAAACTGTTTTTT; CDR3 protein: CASSLSRTFTNEKLFF; V gene: TRBV7-2; D gene: -; J gene: TRBJ1-4; clone size: few
CDR3 DNA: TGTGCCAGCAGCCAGGGCAGGGCCGCCTACAATGAGCAGTTCTTC; CDR3 protein: CASSQGRAAYNEQFF; V gene: TRBV27; D gene: -; J gene: TRBJ2-1; clone size: -
CDR3 DNA: TGTGCCAGCAGCTTCAGGCTAGCGGGAGTGGAAGATACGCAGTATTTT; CDR3 protein: CASSFRLAGVEDTQYF; V gene: TRBV11-2; D gene: TRBD2; J gene: TRBJ2-3; clone size: once
CDR3 DNA: TGCAGCGTTGAATCCAGCCTATTGAACACCGGGGAGCTGTTTTTT; CDR3 protein: CSVESSLLNTGELFF; V gene: TRBV29-1; D gene: -; J gene: TRBJ2-2; clone size: few